What follows is one T cell receptor beta chain and its context. Its specificity is not known. Without exception, sorted populations had purity beyond 95%. The data are from a study of beta chain features in type 1 diabetes. The germline V gene has CDR1 MNHEY and CDR2 SMNVEV (reference sequence). CDR3 length equals 13 residues. V lost 5 bases and J lost 0, with 8 bases in between. Whole-study findings and limits: Diminished insertions and augmented deletions at VDJ junctions characterized type 1 diabetes patients. Significant though moderate, a shortening of TCRB CDR3s appeared in all four CD4+ subsets of Type 1 diabetes patients.

Since all of the isolated RNA was reverse transcribed, expressed TCRB transcripts were what got sequenced. Assay: immunoSEQ multiplex PCR; the TCRdb copy retains only in-frame clones and omits some. The table lists around 250,000 clones, approximately 15% of them singletons, with 0.019% in the top ten. Sequenced material: naive CD4+ T cells from blood. J is TRBJ2-7 and V is TRBV27; D call uncertain. The sequence came from a young man with type 1 diabetes. CDR3 region: CASSPLSSYEQYF. For the CDR3, the DNA is TGTGCCAGCAGTCCCCTTAGCTCCTACGAGCAGTACTTC.